This T cell receptor beta chain was sequenced during a study of molecular identifiers for immune sequencing clone quantification. Sequencing libraries of naive CD8 cells derived from about 20,000 to 1,000,000 sorted cells with 10%, 30% or 50% RNA. Sorted naive CD8 T cells were those defined as CD8+CD4-CCR7+CD45RA+. Bulk TCR libraries used previously described methods and listed TCR primers. From the PCR reads, TCRdb called clonotypes with MiXCR, one entry per CDR3 protein. Of tens of thousands of distinct CDR3 sequences listed, less than 20% are singletons. The CDR3 has 14 amino acids. CDR1 and CDR2 from the germline V gene are SEHNR and FQNEAQ (reference sequence). As regards this clonotype: Its specificity is not known. This clone may be a read error of a much larger clone one base away.

Findings of the study overall: Clones above 20 RNA copies contained over 99% of effector molecules but under 1% of naive ones.

Sequencing used naive CD8+ T cells from blood, with Jurkat cell RNA spiked in. This sample's subset: FACS-sorted CD8+CD4-CCR7+CD45RA+ naive T cells. The sequence came from a human donor in good health. Some libraries in this study had Jurkat cell RNA spiked in. The chain is built from TRBV7-9 and TRBJ2-1; possible D gene TRBD2, 5 bases. CDR3 residues: CAEQRGSSYNEQFF. The CDR3 DNA sequence: TGTGCGGAGCAACGTGGGAGCTCCTACAATGAGCAGTTCTTC.